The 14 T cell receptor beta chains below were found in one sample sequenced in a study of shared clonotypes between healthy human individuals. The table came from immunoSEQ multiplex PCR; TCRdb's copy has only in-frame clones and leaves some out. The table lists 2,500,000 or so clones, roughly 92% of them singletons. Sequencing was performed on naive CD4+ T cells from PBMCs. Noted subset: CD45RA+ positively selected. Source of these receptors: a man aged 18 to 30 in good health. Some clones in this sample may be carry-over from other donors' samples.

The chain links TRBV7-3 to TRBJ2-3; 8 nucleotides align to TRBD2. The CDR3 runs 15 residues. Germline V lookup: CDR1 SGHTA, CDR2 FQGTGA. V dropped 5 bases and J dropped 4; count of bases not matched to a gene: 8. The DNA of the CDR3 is TGTGCCAGCAGCCCAACGGGACTAGTCTCAGATACGCAGTATTTT. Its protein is CASSPTGLVSDTQYF.

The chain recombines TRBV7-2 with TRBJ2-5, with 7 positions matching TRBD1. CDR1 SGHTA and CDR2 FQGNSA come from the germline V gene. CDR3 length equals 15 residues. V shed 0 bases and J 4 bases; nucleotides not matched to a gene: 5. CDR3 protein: CASSLARDRAETQYF. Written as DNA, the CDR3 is TGTGCCAGCAGCTTAGCACGTGACAGGGCAGAGACCCAGTACTTC.

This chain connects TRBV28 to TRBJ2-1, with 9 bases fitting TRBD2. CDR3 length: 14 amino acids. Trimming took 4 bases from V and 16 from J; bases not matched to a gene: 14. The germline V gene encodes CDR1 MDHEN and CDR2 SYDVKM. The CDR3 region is CASSSPSGNPAAFF. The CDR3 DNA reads TGTGCCAGCAGTTCTCCTAGCGGGAACCCGGCGGCTTTCTTC.

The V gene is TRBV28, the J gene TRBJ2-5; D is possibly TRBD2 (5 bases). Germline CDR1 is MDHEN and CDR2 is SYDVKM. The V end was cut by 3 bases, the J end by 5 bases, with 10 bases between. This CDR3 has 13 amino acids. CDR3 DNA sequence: TGTGCCAGCAGTTTGAGGGTTAGGGAGACCCAGTACTTC. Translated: CASSLRVRETQYF.

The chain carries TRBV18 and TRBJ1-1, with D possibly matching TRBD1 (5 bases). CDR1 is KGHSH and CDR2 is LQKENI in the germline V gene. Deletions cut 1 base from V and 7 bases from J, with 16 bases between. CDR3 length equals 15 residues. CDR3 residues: CASSPQGGGTSEAFF. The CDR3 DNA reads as TGTGCCAGCTCACCACAGGGTGGGGGGACCAGTGAAGCTTTCTTT. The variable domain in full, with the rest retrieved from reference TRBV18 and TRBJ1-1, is NAGVMQNPRHLVRRRGQEARLRCSPMKGHSHVYWYRQLPEEGLKFMVYLQKENIIDESGMPKERFSAEFPKEGPSILRIQQVVRGDSAAYFCASSPQGGGTSEAFFGQGTRLTVV.

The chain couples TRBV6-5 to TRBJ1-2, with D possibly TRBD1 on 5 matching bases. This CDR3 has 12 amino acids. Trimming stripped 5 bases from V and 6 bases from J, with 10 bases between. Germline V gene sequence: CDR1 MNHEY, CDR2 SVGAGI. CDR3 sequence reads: CASSRDGDGYTF. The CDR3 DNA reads TGTGCCAGCAGTCGGGACGGAGATGGCTACACCTTC.

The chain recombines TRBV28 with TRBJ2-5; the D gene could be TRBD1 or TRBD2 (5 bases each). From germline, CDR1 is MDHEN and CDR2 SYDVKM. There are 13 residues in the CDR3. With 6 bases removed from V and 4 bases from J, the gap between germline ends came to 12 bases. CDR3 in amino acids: CASRSPGRETQYF. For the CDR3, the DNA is TGTGCCAGCAGGAGTCCGGGGCGAGAGACCCAGTACTTC.

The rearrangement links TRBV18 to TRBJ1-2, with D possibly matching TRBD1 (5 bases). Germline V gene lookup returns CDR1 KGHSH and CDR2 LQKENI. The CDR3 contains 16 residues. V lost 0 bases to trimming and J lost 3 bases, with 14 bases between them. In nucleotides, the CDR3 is TGTGCCAGCTCACCACCTCCGAGGGGCGCGGACTATGGCTACACCTTC. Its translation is CASSPPPRGADYGYTF.

DNA for the CDR3: TGCAGCGTTGAAGAGGTTTCCTATGAGCAGTTCTTC. It is translated as CSVEEVSYEQFF. The chain joins TRBV29-1 to TRBJ2-1, with D unresolved. This CDR3 is built from 12 residues. The germline V and J ends were trimmed by 0 bases and 8 bases, with 8 bases remaining between them. The germline V gene encodes CDR1 SQVTM and CDR2 ANQGSEA.

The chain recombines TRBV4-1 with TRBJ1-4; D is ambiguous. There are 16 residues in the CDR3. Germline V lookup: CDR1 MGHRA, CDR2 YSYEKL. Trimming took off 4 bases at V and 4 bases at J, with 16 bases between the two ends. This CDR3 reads CASSRSVTARNEKLFF. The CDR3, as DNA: TGCGCCAGCAGCCGATCTGTGACCGCCCGTAATGAAAAACTGTTTTTT.

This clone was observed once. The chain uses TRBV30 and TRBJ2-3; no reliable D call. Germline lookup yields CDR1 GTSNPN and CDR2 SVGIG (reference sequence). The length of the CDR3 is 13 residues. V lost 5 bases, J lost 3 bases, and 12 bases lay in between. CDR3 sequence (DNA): TGTGCCTGGTCAAGTCAGGCAACAGATACGCAGTATTTT. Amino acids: CAWSSQATDTQYF.

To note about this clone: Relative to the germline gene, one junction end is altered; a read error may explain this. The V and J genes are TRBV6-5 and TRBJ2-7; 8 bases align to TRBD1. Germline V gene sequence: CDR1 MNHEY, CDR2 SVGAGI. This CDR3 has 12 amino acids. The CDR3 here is CASSPATGGTHF. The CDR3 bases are TGTGCCAGCAGCCCGGCCACAGGGGGAACGCACTTC.

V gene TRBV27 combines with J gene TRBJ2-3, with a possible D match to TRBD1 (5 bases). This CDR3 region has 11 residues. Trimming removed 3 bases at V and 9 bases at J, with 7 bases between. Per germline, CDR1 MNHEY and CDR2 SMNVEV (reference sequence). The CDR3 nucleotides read TGTGCCAGCAGTTTTAGGGGAACGCAGTATTTT. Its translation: CASSFRGTQYF.

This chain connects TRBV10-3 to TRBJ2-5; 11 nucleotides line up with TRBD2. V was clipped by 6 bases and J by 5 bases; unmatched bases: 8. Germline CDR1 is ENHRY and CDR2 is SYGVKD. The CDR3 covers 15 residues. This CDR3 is CAISTSGSGRETQYF. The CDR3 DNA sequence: TGTGCCATCAGCACTAGCGGGAGTGGGAGGGAGACCCAGTACTTC.